Included here is one T cell receptor (beta chain) sequence, with context. Its specificity is unknown. This record comes from a study of shared clonotypes between healthy human individuals. Overall study results and limits: Clonotypes shared by all four donors outscored non-shared clonotypes in generation probability. Incomplete sequencing of sorted subsets was indicated by rarefaction despite large depth.

The protocol was immunoSEQ multiplex PCR, while the TCRdb copy is restricted to in-frame clones and leaves out a portion. The table lists around 720,000 clones, roughly 72% of them singletons. All participating donors were Caucasian adults from Nashville, Tennessee. This clonotype originated in a woman aged 30 to 39 in good health. The source material was memory CD4+ T cells sorted from blood. The subset here: CD45RA-negative fraction.

The CDR3 is CASSLAPPTGVGEQYF. Written as DNA, the CDR3 is TGTGCCAGCAGCTTAGCACCTCCGACAGGGGTCGGCGAGCAGTACTTC. The chain carries TRBV7-6 and TRBJ2-7; 8 nucleotides align to TRBD1. The V gene end was trimmed by 0 bases and the J gene end by 6 bases; junction bases not matched to a gene: 10. This CDR3 comprises 16 residues. Germline loops: CDR1 SGHVS, CDR2 FNYEAQ.